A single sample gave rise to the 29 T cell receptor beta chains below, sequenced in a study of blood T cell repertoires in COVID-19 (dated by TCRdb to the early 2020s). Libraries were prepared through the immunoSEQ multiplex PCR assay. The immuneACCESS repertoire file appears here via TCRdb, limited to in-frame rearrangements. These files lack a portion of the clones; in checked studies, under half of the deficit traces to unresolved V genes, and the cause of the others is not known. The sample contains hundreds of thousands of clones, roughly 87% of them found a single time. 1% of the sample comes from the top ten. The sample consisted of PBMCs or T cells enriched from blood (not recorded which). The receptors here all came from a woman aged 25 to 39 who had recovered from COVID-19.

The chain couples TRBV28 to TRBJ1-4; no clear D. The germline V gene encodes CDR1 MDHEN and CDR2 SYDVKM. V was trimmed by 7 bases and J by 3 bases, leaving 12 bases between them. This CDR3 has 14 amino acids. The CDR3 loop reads CASTGRVSNEKLFF. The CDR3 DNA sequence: TGTGCCAGCACCGGCCGGGTCTCTAATGAAAAACTGTTTTTT. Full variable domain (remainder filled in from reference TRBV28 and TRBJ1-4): DVKVTQSSRYLVKRTGEKVFLECVQDMDHENMFWYRQDPGLGLRLIYFSYDVKMKEKGDIPEGYSVSREKKERFSLILESASTNQTSMYLCASTGRVSNEKLFFGSGTQLSVL.

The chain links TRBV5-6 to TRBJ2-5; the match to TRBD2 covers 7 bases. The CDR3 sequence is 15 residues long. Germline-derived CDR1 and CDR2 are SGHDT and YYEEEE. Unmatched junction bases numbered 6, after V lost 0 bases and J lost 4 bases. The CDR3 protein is CASSLVQRGGETQYF. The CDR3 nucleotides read TGTGCCAGCAGCTTGGTCCAGCGGGGAGGAGAGACCCAGTACTTC.

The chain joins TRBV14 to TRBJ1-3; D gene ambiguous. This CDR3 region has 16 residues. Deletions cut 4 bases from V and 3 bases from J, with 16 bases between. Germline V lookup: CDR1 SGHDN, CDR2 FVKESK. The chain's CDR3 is CASSPNLYGIGNTIYF. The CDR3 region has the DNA TGTGCCAGCAGCCCTAACCTTTACGGGATTGGAAACACCATATATTTT.

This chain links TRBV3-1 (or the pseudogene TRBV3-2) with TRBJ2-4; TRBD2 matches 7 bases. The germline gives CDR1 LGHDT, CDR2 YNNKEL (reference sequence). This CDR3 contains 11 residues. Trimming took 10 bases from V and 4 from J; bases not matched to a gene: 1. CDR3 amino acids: CATGGKNIQYF. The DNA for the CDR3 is TGTGCCACCGGGGGGAAAAACATTCAGTACTTC.

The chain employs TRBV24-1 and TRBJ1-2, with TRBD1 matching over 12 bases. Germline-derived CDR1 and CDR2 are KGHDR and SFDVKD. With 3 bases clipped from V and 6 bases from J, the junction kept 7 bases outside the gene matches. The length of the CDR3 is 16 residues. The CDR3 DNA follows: TGTGCCACCAGTGATGCACCCGGGACAGGGGGCCATGGCTACACCTTC. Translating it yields CATSDAPGTGGHGYTF.

This chain's CDR3 is CASSWGGTGNTIYF. CDR3 bases: TGTGCCAGCAGTTGGGGAGGGACTGGAAACACCATATATTTT. This chain uses TRBV5-6 with TRBJ1-3; D gene uncertain. Germline V lookup: CDR1 SGHDT, CDR2 YYEEEE. The CDR3 is 14 amino acids. Trimming left V 5 bases short and J 2 bases short, with 11 bases between.

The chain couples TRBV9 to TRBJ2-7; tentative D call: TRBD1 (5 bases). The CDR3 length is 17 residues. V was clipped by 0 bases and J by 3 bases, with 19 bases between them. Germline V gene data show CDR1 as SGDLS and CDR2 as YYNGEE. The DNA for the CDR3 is TGTGCCAGCAGCGTAGGTTCAAGGGGTCCCCCGGGCTACGAGCAGTACTTC. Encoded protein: CASSVGSRGPPGYEQYF.

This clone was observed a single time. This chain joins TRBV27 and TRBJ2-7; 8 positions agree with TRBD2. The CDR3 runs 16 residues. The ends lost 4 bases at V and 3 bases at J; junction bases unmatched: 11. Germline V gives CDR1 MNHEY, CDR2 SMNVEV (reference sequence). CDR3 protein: CASSSTATSGLYEQYF. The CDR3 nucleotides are TGTGCCAGCAGTTCTACGGCAACTAGCGGCCTCTACGAGCAGTACTTC.

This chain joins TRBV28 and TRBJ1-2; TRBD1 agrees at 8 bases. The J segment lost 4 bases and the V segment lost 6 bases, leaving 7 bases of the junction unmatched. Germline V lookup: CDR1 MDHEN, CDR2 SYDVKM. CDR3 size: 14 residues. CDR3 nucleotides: TGTGCCAGCAGCTCTCCAGGGGGCGGCTATGGCTACACCTTC. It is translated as CASSSPGGGYGYTF.

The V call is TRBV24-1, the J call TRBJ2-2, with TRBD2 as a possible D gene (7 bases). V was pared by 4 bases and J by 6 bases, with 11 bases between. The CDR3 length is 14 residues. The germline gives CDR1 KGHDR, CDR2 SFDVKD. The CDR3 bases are TGTGCCACCAGTGAAGGAGGGGGGGCCGGGGAGCTGTTTTTT. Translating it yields CATSEGGGAGELFF.

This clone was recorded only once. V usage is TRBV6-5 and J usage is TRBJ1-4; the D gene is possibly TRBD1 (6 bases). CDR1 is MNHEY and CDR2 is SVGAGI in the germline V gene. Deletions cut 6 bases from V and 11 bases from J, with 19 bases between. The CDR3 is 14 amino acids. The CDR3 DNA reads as TGTGCCAGCAGCTTCGGGACAAGCATGAGTAAACTGTTTTTT. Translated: CASSFGTSMSKLFF.

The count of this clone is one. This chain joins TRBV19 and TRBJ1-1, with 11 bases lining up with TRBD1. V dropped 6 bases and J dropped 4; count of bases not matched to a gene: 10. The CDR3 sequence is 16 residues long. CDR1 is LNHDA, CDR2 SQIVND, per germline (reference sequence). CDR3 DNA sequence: TGTGCCAGTAGAAATCGGACAGGGGGCAGAGGCACTGAAGCTTTCTTT. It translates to CASRNRTGGRGTEAFF.

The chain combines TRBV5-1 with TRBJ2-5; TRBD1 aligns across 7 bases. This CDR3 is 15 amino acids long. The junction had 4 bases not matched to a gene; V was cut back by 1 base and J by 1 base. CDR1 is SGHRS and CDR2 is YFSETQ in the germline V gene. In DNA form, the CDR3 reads TGCGCCAGCAGCTTGAACACAGGGGTCCAAGAGACCCAGTACTTC. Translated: CASSLNTGVQETQYF.

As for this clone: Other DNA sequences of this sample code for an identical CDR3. The CDR3 sequence is CASSLGTGQETQYF. The CDR3 region has the DNA TGTGCCAGCAGCTTAGGGACAGGGCAGGAGACCCAGTACTTC. This chain joins TRBV7-2 and TRBJ2-5; 8 bases match TRBD1. This CDR3 spans 14 amino acids. Trimming at V came to 1 base and at J to 5 bases, leaving 3 bases not matched to a gene. CDR1 is SGHTA and CDR2 is FQGNSA in the germline V gene.

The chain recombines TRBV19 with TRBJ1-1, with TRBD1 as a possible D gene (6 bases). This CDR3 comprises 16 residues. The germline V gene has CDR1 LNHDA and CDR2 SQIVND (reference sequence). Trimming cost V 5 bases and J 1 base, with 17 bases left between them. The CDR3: CASSLRTETTNTEAFF. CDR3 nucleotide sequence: TGTGCCAGTAGTCTCCGGACAGAGACGACGAACACTGAAGCTTTCTTT.

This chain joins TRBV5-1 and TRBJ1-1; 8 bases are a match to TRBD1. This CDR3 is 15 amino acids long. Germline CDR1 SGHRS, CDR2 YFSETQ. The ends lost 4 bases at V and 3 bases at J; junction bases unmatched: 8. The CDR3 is CASSTATGAHTEAFF. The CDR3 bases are TGCGCCAGCAGCACGGCGACAGGGGCACACACTGAAGCTTTCTTT.

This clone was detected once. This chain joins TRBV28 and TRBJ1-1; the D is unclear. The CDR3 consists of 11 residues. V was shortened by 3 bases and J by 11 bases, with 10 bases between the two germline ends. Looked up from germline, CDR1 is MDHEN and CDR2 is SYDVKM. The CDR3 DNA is TGTGCCAGCAGTTTTCGGGGATTCGCTTTCTTT. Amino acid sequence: CASSFRGFAFF. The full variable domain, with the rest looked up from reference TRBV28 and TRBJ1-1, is DVKVTQSSRYLVKRTGEKVFLECVQDMDHENMFWYRQDPGLGLRLIYFSYDVKMKEKGDIPEGYSVSREKKERFSLILESASTNQTSMYLCASSFRGFAFFGQGTRLTVV.

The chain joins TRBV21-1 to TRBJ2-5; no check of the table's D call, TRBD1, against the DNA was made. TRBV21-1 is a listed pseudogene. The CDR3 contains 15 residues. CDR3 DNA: TGTGCCAGCAGCCCCCAACAGGGACACCAAGAGACCCAGTACTTC. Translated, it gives CASSPQQGHQETQYF.

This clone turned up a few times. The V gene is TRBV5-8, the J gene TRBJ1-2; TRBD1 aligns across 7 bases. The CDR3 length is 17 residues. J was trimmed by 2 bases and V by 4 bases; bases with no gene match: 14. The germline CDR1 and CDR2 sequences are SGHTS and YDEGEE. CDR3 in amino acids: CASSHLRQGAINYGYTF. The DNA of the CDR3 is TGTGCCAGCAGCCATCTCAGACAGGGAGCAATCAACTATGGCTACACCTTC.

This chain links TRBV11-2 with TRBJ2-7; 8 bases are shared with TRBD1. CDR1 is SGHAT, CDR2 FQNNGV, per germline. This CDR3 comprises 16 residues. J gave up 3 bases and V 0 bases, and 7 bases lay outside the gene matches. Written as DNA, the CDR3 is TGTGCCAGCAGCTTAGATGGAGGACAGGGCCGCTACGAGCAGTACTTC. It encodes CASSLDGGQGRYEQYF.

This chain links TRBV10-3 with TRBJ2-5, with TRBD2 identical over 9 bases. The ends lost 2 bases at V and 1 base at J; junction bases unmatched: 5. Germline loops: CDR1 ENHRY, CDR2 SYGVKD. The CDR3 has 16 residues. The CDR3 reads CAISEGAGGTQETQYF. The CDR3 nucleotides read TGTGCCATCAGTGAGGGAGCGGGGGGTACCCAAGAGACCCAGTACTTC.

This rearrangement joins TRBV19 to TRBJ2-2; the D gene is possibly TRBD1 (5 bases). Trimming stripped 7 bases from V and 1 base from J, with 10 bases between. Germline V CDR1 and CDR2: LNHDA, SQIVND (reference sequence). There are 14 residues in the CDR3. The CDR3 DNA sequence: TGTGCCAGTATGAAGGGGTGGAACACCGGGGAGCTGTTTTTT. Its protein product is CASMKGWNTGELFF.

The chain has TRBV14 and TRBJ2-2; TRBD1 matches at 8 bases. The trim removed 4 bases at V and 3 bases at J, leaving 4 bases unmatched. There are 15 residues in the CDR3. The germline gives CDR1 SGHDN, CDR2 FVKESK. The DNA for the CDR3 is TGTGCCAGCAGCCTCTGGACAGGGCACACCGGGGAGCTGTTTTTT. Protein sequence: CASSLWTGHTGELFF.

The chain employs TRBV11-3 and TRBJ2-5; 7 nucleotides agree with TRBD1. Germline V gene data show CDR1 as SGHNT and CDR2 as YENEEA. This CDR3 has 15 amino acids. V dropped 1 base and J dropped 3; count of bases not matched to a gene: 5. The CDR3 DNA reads TGTGCCAGCAGCTTAGGGACAGGCTGGGAAGAGACCCAGTACTTC. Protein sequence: CASSLGTGWEETQYF. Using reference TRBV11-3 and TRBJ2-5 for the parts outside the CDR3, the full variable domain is EAGVVQSPRYKIIEKKQPVAFWCNPISGHNTLYWYLQNLGQGPELLIRYENEEAVDDSQLPKDRFSAERLKGVDSTLKIQPAELGDSAVYLCASSLGTGWEETQYFGPGTRLLVL.

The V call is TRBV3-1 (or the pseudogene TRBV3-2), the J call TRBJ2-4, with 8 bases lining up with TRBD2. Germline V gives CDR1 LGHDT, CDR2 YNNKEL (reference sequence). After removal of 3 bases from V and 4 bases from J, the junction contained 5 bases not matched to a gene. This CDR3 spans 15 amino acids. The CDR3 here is CASSQERGIKNIQYF. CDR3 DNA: TGTGCCAGCAGCCAGGAGCGGGGGATTAAAAACATTCAGTACTTC.

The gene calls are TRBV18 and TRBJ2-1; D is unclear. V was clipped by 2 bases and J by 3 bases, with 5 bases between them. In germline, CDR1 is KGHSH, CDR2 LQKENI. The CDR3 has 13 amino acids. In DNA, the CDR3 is TGTGCCAGCTCACCAGTCAACTACAATGAGCAGTTCTTC. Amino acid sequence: CASSPVNYNEQFF.

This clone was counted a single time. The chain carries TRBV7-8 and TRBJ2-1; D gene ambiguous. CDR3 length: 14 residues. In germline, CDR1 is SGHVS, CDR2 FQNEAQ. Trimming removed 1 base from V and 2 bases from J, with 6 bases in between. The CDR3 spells CASSLGLTYNEQFF. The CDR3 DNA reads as TGTGCCAGCAGCTTAGGGCTTACCTACAATGAGCAGTTCTTC.

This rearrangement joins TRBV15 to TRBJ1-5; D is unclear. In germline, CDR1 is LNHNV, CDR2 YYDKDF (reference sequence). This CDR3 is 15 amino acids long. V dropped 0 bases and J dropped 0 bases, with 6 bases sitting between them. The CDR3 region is CATSREDNSNQPQHF. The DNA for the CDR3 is TGTGCCACCAGCAGAGAAGACAATAGCAATCAGCCCCAGCATTTT.

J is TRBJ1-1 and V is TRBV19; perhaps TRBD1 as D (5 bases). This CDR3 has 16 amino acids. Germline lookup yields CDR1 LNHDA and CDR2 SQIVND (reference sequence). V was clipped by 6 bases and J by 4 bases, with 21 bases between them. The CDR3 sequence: CASRPTRQSPFTEAFF. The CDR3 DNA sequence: TGTGCCAGTAGACCAACGAGACAGTCACCCTTCACTGAAGCTTTCTTT.